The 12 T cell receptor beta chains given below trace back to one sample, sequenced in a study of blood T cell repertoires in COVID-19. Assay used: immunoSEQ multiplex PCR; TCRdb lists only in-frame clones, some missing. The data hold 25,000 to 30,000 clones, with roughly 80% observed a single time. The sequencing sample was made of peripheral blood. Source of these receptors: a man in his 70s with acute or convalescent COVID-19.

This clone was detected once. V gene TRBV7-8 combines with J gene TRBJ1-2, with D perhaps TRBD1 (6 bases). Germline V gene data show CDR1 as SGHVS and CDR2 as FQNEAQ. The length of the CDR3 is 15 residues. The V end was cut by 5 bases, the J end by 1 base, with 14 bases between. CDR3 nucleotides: TGTGCCAGCAGCGCTGCAGGGGTCGATAACTATGGCTACACCTTC. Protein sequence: CASSAAGVDNYGYTF.

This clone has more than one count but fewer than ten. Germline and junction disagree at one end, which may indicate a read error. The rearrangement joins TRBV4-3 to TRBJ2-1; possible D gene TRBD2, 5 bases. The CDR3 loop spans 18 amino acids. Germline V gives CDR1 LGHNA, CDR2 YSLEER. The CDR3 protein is CASSQDGLPARDYDEQFF. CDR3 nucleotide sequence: TGCGCCAGCAGCCAAGACGGGCTTCCTGCGAGAGACTACGATGAGCAGTTCTTC.

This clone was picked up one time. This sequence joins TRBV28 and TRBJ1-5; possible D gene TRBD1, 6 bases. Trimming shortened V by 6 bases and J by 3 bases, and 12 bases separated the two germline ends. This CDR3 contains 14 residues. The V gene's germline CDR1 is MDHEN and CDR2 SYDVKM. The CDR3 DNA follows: TGTGCCAGCAGCCGGACAGTTAACAATCAGCCCCAGCATTTT. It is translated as CASSRTVNNQPQHF.

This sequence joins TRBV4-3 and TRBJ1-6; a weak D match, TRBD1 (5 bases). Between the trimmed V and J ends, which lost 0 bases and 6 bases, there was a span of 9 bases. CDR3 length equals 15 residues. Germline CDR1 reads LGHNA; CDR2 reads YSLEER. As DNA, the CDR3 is TGCGCCAGCAGCCAAGATGCGACAGTTAATTCACCCCTCCACTTT. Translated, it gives CASSQDATVNSPLHF.

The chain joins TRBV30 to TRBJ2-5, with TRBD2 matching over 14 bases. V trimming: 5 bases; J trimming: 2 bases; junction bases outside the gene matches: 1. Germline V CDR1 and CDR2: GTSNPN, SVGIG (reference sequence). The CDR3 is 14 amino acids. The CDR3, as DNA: TGTGCCTGGGGGACTAGCGGGAGACAAGAGACCCAGTACTTC. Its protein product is CAWGTSGRQETQYF.

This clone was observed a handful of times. DNA of the CDR3: TGTGCCAGCTCCTTCTACAGCTCCACCGGGGAGCTGTTTTTT. It translates to CASSFYSSTGELFF. The chain carries TRBV6-5 and TRBJ2-2, with D hard to call. The CDR3 extends over 14 amino acids. In germline, CDR1 is MNHEY, CDR2 SVGAGI. The V end lost 8 bases, the J end lost 4 bases, and 14 bases lay between the germline ends.

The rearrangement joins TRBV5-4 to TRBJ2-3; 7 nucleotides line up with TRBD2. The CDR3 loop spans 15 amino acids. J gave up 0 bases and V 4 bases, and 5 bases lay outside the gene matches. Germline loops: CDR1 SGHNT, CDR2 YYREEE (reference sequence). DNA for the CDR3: TGTGCCAGCAGCCCCGGCGGGGGAAGCACAGATACGCAGTATTTT. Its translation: CASSPGGGSTDTQYF.

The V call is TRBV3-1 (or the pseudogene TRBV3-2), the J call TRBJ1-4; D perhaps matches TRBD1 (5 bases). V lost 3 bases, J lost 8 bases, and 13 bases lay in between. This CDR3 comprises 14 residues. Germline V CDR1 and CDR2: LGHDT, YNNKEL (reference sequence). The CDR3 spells CASSHWGDGEKLFF. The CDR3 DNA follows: TGTGCCAGCAGCCACTGGGGGGACGGGGAAAAACTGTTTTTT.

CDR3 region: CASSLGEYGYTF. The CDR3 bases are TGTGCCAGCAGCTTAGGAGAGTATGGCTACACCTTC. V gene TRBV7-2 combines with J gene TRBJ1-2; no firm D call. V was cut by 1 base and J by 5 bases, with 5 bases left in between. In germline, CDR1 is SGHTA, CDR2 FQGNSA. The CDR3 has 12 amino acids.

The CDR3 reads CASSLGDRGEAFF. Here the CDR3 DNA reads TGTGCCAGCAGCTTGGGTGACAGGGGAGAAGCTTTCTTT. The chain employs TRBV5-5 and TRBJ1-1, with TRBD1 matching 8 bases. With 0 bases clipped from V and 8 bases from J, the junction kept 3 bases outside the gene matches. Germline V gives CDR1 SGHKS, CDR2 YYEKEE (reference sequence). This CDR3 region has 13 residues.

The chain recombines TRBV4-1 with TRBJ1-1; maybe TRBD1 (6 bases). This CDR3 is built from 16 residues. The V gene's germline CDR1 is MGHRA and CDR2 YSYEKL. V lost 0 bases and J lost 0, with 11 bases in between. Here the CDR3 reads CASSQDRTGLNTEAFF. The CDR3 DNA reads TGCGCCAGCAGCCAAGACCGAACAGGGCTGAACACTGAAGCTTTCTTT.

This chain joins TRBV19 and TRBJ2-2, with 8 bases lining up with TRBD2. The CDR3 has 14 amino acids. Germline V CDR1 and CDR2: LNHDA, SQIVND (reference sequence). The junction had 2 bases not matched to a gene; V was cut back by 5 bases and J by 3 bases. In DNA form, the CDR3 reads TGTGCCAGTAGTCAACTAGCGGACACCGGGGAGCTGTTTTTT. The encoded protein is CASSQLADTGELFF.